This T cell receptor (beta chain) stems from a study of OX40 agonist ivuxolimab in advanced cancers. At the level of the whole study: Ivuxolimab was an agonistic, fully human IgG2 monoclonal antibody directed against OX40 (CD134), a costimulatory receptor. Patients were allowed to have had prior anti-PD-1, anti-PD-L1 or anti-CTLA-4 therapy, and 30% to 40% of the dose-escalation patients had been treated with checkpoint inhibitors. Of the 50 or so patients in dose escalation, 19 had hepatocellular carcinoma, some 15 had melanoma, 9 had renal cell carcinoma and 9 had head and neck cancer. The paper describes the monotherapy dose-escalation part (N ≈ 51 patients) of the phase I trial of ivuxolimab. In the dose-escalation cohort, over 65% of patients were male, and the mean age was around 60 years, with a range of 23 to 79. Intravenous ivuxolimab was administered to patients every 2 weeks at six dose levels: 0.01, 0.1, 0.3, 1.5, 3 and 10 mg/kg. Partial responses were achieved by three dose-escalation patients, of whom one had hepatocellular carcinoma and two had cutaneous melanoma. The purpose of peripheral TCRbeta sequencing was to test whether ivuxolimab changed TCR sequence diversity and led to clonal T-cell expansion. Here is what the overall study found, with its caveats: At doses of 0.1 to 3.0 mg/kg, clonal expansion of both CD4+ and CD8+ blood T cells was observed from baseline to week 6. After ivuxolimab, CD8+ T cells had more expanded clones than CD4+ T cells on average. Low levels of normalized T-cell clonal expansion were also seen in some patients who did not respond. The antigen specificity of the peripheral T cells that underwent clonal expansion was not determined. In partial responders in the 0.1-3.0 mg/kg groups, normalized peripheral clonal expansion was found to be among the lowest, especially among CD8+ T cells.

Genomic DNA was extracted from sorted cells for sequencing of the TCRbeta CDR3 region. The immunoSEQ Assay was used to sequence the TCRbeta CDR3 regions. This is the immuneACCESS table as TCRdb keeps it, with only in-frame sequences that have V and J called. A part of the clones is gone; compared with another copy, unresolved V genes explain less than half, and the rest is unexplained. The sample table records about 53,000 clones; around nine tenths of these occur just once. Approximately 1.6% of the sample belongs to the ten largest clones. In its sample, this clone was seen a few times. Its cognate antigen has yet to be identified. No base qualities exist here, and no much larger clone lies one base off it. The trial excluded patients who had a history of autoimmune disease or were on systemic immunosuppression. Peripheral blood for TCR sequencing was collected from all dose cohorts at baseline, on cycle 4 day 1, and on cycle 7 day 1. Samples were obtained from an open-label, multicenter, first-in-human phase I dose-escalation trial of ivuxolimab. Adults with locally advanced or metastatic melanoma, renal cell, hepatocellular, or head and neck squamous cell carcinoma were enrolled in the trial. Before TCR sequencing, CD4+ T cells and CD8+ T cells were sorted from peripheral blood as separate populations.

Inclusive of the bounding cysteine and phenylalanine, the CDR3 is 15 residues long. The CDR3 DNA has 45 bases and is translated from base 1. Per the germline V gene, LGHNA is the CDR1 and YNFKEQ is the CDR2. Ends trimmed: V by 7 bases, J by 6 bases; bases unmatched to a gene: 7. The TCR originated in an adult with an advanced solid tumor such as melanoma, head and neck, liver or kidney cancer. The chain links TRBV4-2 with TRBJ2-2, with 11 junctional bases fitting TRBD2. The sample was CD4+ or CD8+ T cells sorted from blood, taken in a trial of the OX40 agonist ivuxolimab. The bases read TGTGCCAGCAAAATTAGCGGGGGGGCTCCCGGGGAGCTGTTTTTT. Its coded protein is CASKISGGAPGELFF.